These 8 T cell receptor beta chains came from one sample sequenced in a study of shared clonotypes between healthy human individuals. The repertoire was sequenced with immunoSEQ multiplex PCR; TCRdb's copy has only in-frame clones and lacks some. Seen here are approximately 350,000 clones, about 96% observed once, and the top ten hold approximately 0.3%. What was sequenced was memory CD8+ T cells sorted from blood. The sample's subset: CD45RO+ cells pooled with CCR7-negative TemRA cells. The source of these receptors is a man under 40 in good health.

The chain recombines TRBV5-1 with TRBJ2-5; tentatively, D is TRBD1 (5 bases). The CDR3 is 15 residues long. Germline V lookup: CDR1 SGHRS, CDR2 YFSETQ. V was clipped by 0 bases and J by 3 bases, with 12 bases between them. The CDR3 sequence is CASSLEVGAKETQYF. The CDR3 coding sequence is TGCGCCAGCAGCTTGGAGGTTGGGGCAAAAGAGACCCAGTACTTC.

The chain combines TRBV10-2 with TRBJ2-1; TRBD1 agrees at 7 bases. The CDR3 has 16 residues. Germline CDR1 reads WSHSY; CDR2 reads SAAADI. The junction had 14 bases not matched to a gene; V was cut back by 6 bases and J by 6 bases. This chain's CDR3 is CASSRTTGIGSNEQFF. The DNA of the CDR3 is TGCGCCAGCAGCCGAACGACAGGGATCGGGTCCAATGAGCAGTTCTTC.

The chain carries TRBV6-1 and TRBJ2-1; weak D call: TRBD2 (5 bases). The CDR3 runs to 16 residues. Germline V lookup: CDR1 MNHNS, CDR2 SASEGT. The V end lost 2 bases, the J end lost 6 bases, and 17 bases lay between the germline ends. DNA of the CDR3: TGTGCCAGCAGTGAATCTGGCGGGTGGCCCTCCAATGAGCAGTTCTTC. Translating gives CASSESGGWPSNEQFF.

V gene TRBV19 combines with J gene TRBJ1-5, with 12 positions matching TRBD1. The CDR3 loop spans 17 amino acids. Germline V gene lookup returns CDR1 LNHDA and CDR2 SQIVND (reference sequence). After removal of 5 bases from V and 2 bases from J, the junction contained 7 bases not matched to a gene. The CDR3 protein is CASSGGQGARGNQPQHF. The CDR3 DNA follows: TGTGCCAGTAGTGGGGGACAGGGGGCGAGAGGCAATCAGCCCCAGCATTTT.

This chain links TRBV7-9 with TRBJ2-3; a weak D match, TRBD2 (6 bases). This CDR3 spans 15 amino acids. The V gene lost 4 bases and the J gene lost 3 bases, with 14 bases spanning the gap. Germline V gene data show CDR1 as SEHNR and CDR2 as FQNEAQ (reference sequence). This chain's CDR3 is CASSSRGSGTDTQYF. The CDR3 DNA reads as TGTGCCAGCAGCTCTCGGGGCAGCGGGACAGATACGCAGTATTTT.

In this sample, this clone turned up once. The chain employs TRBV10-2 and TRBJ2-7, with D perhaps being TRBD1 or TRBD2 (5 bases each). The CDR3 has 14 residues. Germline CDR1 reads WSHSY; CDR2 reads SAAADI. V was shortened by 4 bases and J by 6 bases, with 16 bases between the two germline ends. CDR3 DNA: TGCGCCAGCAGTGTCTTGGGACCTAGAGGCGAGCAGTACTTC. Translation: CASSVLGPRGEQYF.

The CDR3 DNA is TGCAGCGTTGTAACTAGCGGGAAAGAGACCCAGTACTTC. Amino acid sequence: CSVVTSGKETQYF. The rearrangement joins TRBV29-1 to TRBJ2-5; 10 bases line up with TRBD2. The CDR3 is 13 residues long. V was clipped by 4 bases and J by 3 bases; unmatched bases: 2. Per the germline V gene, CDR1 is SQVTM and CDR2 is ANQGSEA.

The rearrangement links TRBV28 to TRBJ2-3; 10 bases line up with TRBD1. Germline-derived CDR1 and CDR2 are MDHEN and SYDVKM. V trimming: 11 bases; J trimming: 3 bases; junction bases outside the gene matches: 2. The CDR3 loop spans 12 amino acids. Here the CDR3 reads CASDRGTDTQYF. CDR3 DNA: TGTGCCTCGGACAGGGGGACAGATACGCAGTATTTT.